This entry concerns a single TCR beta chain. Its specificity is not known. The sample is drawn from a study of cytomegalovirus exposure and HLA in healthy donors. Germline V gene lookup returns CDR1 GTSNPN and CDR2 SVGIG (reference sequence). This CDR3 is built from 13 residues. Deletions cut 2 bases from V and 5 bases from J, with 9 bases between. Study-wide results and caveats: The listing of 150 to 200 TCR beta chains classed them as cytomegalovirus-associated. Reports indicate that TCR beta sequences accurately predicted the HLA-A and HLA-B alleles of most subjects.

60 Vbeta and 13 Jbeta primers were used in PCR. In the original analysis: Tens of millions of unique TCR beta chains, 9 million to 14 million shared, were counted in a later analysis. Sequencing used immunoSEQ multiplex PCR; TCRdb keeps in-frame clones, though not all of them. V and J calls and clone size are as listed in that table; D and trimming were resolved from the DNA. This table has about 150,000 clones, roughly 80% appearing once. The clonotype originates from a man aged 18 to 29 in good health and CMV-seropositive. Sequencing was performed on PBMCs. The rearrangement uses TRBV30 and TRBJ1-4; TRBD1 is a possible D gene (5 bases). The CDR3 bases are TGTGCCTGGAGTTCAGGGCCGAATGAAAAACTGTTTTTT. This gives the protein CAWSSGPNEKLFF.